This T cell receptor beta chain was found in a study of CD8 T cells in Susac syndrome. This CDR3 has 13 amino acids. CDR1 is MNHEY and CDR2 is SVGAGI in the germline V gene. V gave up 0 bases and J gave up 14 bases, with 14 bases separating them. The study used treatment-naive patients who had stable or active relapsing-remitting disease as multiple sclerosis controls. TEMRA cells were FACS-enriched, while CD8+ and CD4+ T cells were negatively isolated. Reverse transcription used roughly 0.45 to 1 ug RNA and random hexamers. One entry per CDR3 protein, called by TCRdb with MiXCR from the immunoSEQ multiplex PCR reads. The sample records some 160,000 distinct CDR3 sequences, around 96% being singletons.

Source material: CD8+ T cells from PBMCs. The rearrangement uses TRBV6-5 and TRBJ2-1, with D tentatively TRBD2 (6 bases). This TCR derives from a human donor with multiple sclerosis. CDR3 loop: CASSYSTGDLKFF. In DNA form, the CDR3 reads TGTGCCAGCAGTTACTCGACCGGGGACTTAAAGTTCTTC.